These 18 T cell receptor beta chains came from one sample sequenced in a study of blood T cell repertoires in COVID-19. Profiling relied on immunoSEQ multiplex PCR, and the TCRdb table lists in-frame clones only, not all of them. The sample carries around 220,000 clones, roughly 90% recorded once. Sequenced material: peripheral blood. These receptor sequences come from a middle-aged man with active or convalescent COVID-19.

This clone has a single count. The rearrangement links TRBV10-2 to TRBJ2-3, with D perhaps matching TRBD2 (5 bases). Germline CDR1 is WSHSY and CDR2 is SAAADI. V was trimmed by 2 bases and J by 8 bases, leaving 11 bases between them. This CDR3 region has 13 residues. The CDR3 reads CASSESRSGTQYF. CDR3 coding DNA: TGCGCCAGCAGTGAGAGTAGAAGCGGTACGCAGTATTTT.

The chain is built from TRBV3-1 (or the pseudogene TRBV3-2) and TRBJ2-1; tentatively, D is TRBD2 (5 bases). In germline, CDR1 is LGHDT, CDR2 YNNKEL (reference sequence). The CDR3 totals 17 residues. Trimming took off 1 base at V and 6 bases at J, with 19 bases between the two ends. CDR3 DNA: TGTGCCAGCAGCCAAGGCCCTTCTGGGAGACACCCCAATGAGCAGTTCTTC. This gives the protein CASSQGPSGRHPNEQFF.

The chain has TRBV4-2 and TRBJ2-1; the match to TRBD2 covers 10 bases. V lost 0 bases, J lost 5 bases, and 7 bases stayed unmatched. This CDR3 has 17 amino acids. Germline CDR1 reads LGHNA; CDR2 reads YNFKEQ. CDR3 sequence (DNA): TGTGCCAGCAGCCAAGATTCAGCGGGGGGGATACACAATGAGCAGTTCTTC. Residues: CASSQDSAGGIHNEQFF.

This rearrangement joins TRBV6-5 to TRBJ2-1; TRBD2 matches 11 bases. The trim removed 1 base at V and 11 bases at J, leaving 10 bases unmatched. The CDR3 contains 16 residues. Germline CDR1 reads MNHEY; CDR2 reads SVGAGI. The CDR3 spells CASSYLPRLAGNKQFF. CDR3 sequence (DNA): TGTGCCAGCAGTTACTTGCCCCGACTAGCGGGAAACAAGCAGTTCTTC.

The gene calls are TRBV19 and TRBJ1-2; 8 bases line up with TRBD1. V lost 7 bases, J lost 8 bases, and 12 bases stayed unmatched. In germline, CDR1 is LNHDA, CDR2 SQIVND (reference sequence). This CDR3 is built from 14 residues. The CDR3 region has the DNA TGTGCCAGTACCGAACTGGACAGGGCGTACGGCTACACCTTC. Its translation is CASTELDRAYGYTF.

The chain uses TRBV3-1 (or the pseudogene TRBV3-2) and TRBJ1-2; the D is unclear. V was cut by 1 base and J by 13 bases, with 13 bases left in between. Germline V CDR1 and CDR2: LGHDT, YNNKEL (reference sequence). The CDR3 covers 12 residues. The CDR3 protein is CASSQVPGFATF. Written as DNA, the CDR3 is TGTGCCAGCAGCCAAGTACCGGGGTTTGCCACCTTC.

The chain combines TRBV9 with TRBJ1-4; tentatively, D is TRBD1 (5 bases). The CDR3 is made up of 16 amino acids. Trimming removed 0 bases from V and 3 bases from J, with 12 bases in between. Per germline, CDR1 SGDLS and CDR2 YYNGEE. Written as DNA, the CDR3 is TGTGCCAGCAGCGTAGGAAGGGGCAGTGCTAATGAAAAACTGTTTTTT. The encoded protein is CASSVGRGSANEKLFF.

Only one count was recorded for this clone. The chain couples TRBV29-1 to TRBJ1-2; TRBD1 is a possible D gene (6 bases). The CDR3 totals 13 residues. The germline V and J ends were trimmed by 0 bases and 2 bases, with 7 bases remaining between them. Germline V gene data show CDR1 as SQVTM and CDR2 as ANQGSEA. DNA of the CDR3: TGCAGCGTTGAAGACGACAGGAACTATGGCTACACCTTC. This translates into CSVEDDRNYGYTF.

The V gene is TRBV6-6, the J gene TRBJ2-3; no firm D call. CDR3 length equals 14 residues. Germline-derived CDR1 and CDR2 are MNHNY and SVGAGI (reference sequence). The ends were cut back, 6 bases at V and 2 bases at J, with 12 bases in the middle. This CDR3 is CASRNRDFTDTQYF. The DNA of the CDR3 is TGTGCCAGCAGGAATAGAGATTTCACAGATACGCAGTATTTT.

The rearrangement joins TRBV20-1 to TRBJ2-1, with unresolved D. Germline V CDR1 and CDR2: DFQATT, SNEGSKA (reference sequence). Trimming removed 3 bases at V and 9 bases at J, with 9 bases between. The CDR3 runs 11 residues. The CDR3 sequence: CSASHYVEQFF. CDR3 DNA sequence: TGCAGTGCTAGTCACTATGTTGAGCAGTTCTTC.

This chain connects TRBV27 to TRBJ2-1; 7 positions match TRBD1. Per germline, CDR1 MNHEY and CDR2 SMNVEV (reference sequence). CDR3 length: 17 residues. J was trimmed by 1 base and V by 2 bases; bases with no gene match: 8. CDR3 DNA: TGTGCCAGCAGTTTAGGACGGGACAGCGAATCCTACAATGAGCAGTTCTTC. Its translation: CASSLGRDSESYNEQFF.

This clone turned up a few times. The rearrangement joins TRBV18 to TRBJ1-6; the match to TRBD1 covers 7 bases. The CDR3 sequence is 16 residues long. The V and J ends lost 5 bases and 5 bases, in that order; junction bases with no gene match: 9. Germline V CDR1 and CDR2: KGHSH, LQKENI. This chain's CDR3 is CASSKTSGQNNSPLHF. The CDR3 nucleotides are TGTGCCAGCTCAAAGACGTCGGGACAGAATAATTCACCCCTCCACTTT.

The rearrangement joins TRBV14 to TRBJ2-1; 8 nucleotides line up with TRBD1. With V trimmed by 4 bases and J by 6 bases, 8 bases remained unmatched. CDR1 and CDR2 from the germline V gene are SGHDN and FVKESK. CDR3 size: 15 residues. In nucleotides, the CDR3 is TGTGCCAGCAGCCCGGACAGGGATTTTGTCAATGAGCAGTTCTTC. Translating it yields CASSPDRDFVNEQFF.

The chain's CDR3 is CASSLAGPPGWNEQFF. In nucleotides, the CDR3 is TGCGCCAGCAGCTTGGCGGGTCCACCGGGTTGGAATGAGCAGTTCTTC. The chain employs TRBV5-1 and TRBJ2-1; no clear D. This CDR3 is 16 amino acids long. The germline V and J ends were trimmed by 0 bases and 7 bases, with 17 bases remaining between them. Germline V CDR1 and CDR2: SGHRS, YFSETQ.

The chain couples TRBV5-4 to TRBJ2-5, with TRBD2 identical over 8 bases. The CDR3 consists of 14 residues. Trimming took 4 bases from V and 5 from J; bases not matched to a gene: 7. In germline, CDR1 is SGHNT, CDR2 YYREEE (reference sequence). The CDR3 sequence: CASSHRGGGETQYF. The CDR3, as DNA: TGTGCCAGCAGCCACCGGGGGGGCGGTGAGACCCAGTACTTC.

V gene TRBV5-4 combines with J gene TRBJ1-3; 8 bases match TRBD1. The trim removed 3 bases at V and 0 bases at J, leaving 11 bases unmatched. Per germline, CDR1 SGHNT and CDR2 YYREEE (reference sequence). This CDR3 is 18 amino acids long. CDR3 residues: CASSWGGQVPLSGNTIYF. The CDR3 DNA is TGTGCCAGCAGCTGGGGGGGACAGGTTCCCCTCTCTGGAAACACCATATATTTT.

This chain connects TRBV28 to TRBJ1-2; D remains unclear. This CDR3 region has 14 residues. V dropped 4 bases and J dropped 14 bases, with 23 bases sitting between them. The germline CDR1 and CDR2 sequences are MDHEN and SYDVKM. CDR3 nucleotide sequence: TGTGCCAGCAGTTCCCCACTGAACTGGGAGGCGGGGACCTTC. Translated: CASSSPLNWEAGTF.

The rearrangement joins TRBV19 to TRBJ1-1; 10 bases align to TRBD1. J gave up 4 bases and V 7 bases, and 6 bases lay outside the gene matches. CDR1 and CDR2 from the germline V gene are LNHDA and SQIVND (reference sequence). This CDR3 comprises 14 residues. The CDR3 DNA follows: TGTGCCAGTAACCGACAGGGGGCTGGCACTGAAGCTTTCTTT. Translating it yields CASNRQGAGTEAFF.